This T cell receptor beta chain was recorded in a study of blood T cells in healthy people across ages. Through a sample-barcoded 5' primer and a J-beta primer mix, a second PCR was run for roughly 6 to 12 cycles. Unique molecular identifiers of 12 random nucleotides labeled each cDNA. Every sample gave at least 2.5 million paired-end reads containing CDR3. TCRdb re-analysed the 5' RACE reads in MiXCR, keeping a single row per CDR3 protein. The table has 780,000 or so distinct CDR3 sequences, 45% to 70% seen once. The donors, aged roughly 6 to 100, were healthy Caucasians from Russia. A remark on this clonotype: Its antigen remains unknown.

Study-wide findings and caveats: In long-lived donors, naive CD4+ cell counts and diversity exceeded those of aged donors.

Trimming cost V 0 bases and J 3 bases, with 15 bases left between them. The CDR3 has 16 amino acids. Germline V lookup: CDR1 LGHNA, CDR2 YSLEER. The V gene is TRBV4-3, the J gene TRBJ2-7, with unresolved D. Input material: blood. This clonotype was sampled from a man aged 35-49 years in good health. The CDR3 region is CASSQDPSVRIYEQYF. The CDR3 DNA reads as TGCGCCAGCAGCCAAGATCCCAGCGTCCGGATCTACGAGCAGTACTTC.